These T cell receptor beta chains were read from a single sample in a study of patients and donors after allogeneic stem cell transplantation. TCRdb recomputed calls from the RT-PCR reads with MiXCR, one row per CDR3 protein. The data hold about 160,000 distinct CDR3 sequences, with 37% observed a single time. Sequencing was performed on blood, either unsorted or a sorted T cell fraction (not recorded which). These receptors were obtained from a human donor who was either an allogeneic HSCT recipient or a stem cell or donor lymphocyte infusion donor (not recorded which). It is not recorded whose cells these are; they may come from a transplant donor. Each CDR3 is given with its conserved first and last residue. D genes are given only for firm matches. Size values are once, few and many counts, or a class for expanded clones, and some rows have none.

d_gene	abundance	v_gene	j_gene	CDR3nt	CDR3aa
-	-	TRBV27	TRBJ2-3	TGTGCCAGCAGTTTTAAAGGGGGGCGCAGGGAAACGCAGTATTTT	CASSFKGGRRETQYF
-	few	TRBV6-5	TRBJ1-4	TGTGCCAGCAGTTCCCGGACAGAAGGAAAACTGTTTTTT	CASSSRTEGKLFF
TRBD1	-	TRBV5-1	TRBJ1-4	TGCGCCAGCAGCATAGGACAGGGGGCTTGGCGGTCTGAAAAACTGTTTTTT	CASSIGQGAWRSEKLFF
-	-	TRBV5-1	TRBJ1-1	TGCGCCAGCACCCCCTGGGGGGGCGGGAACACTGAAGCTTTCTTT	CASTPWGGGNTEAFF
TRBD1	few	TRBV20-1	TRBJ1-2	TGCAGTGCTAGAGGGCAGGGGGGAGATGGCTACACCTTC	CSARGQGGDGYTF
TRBD1	few	TRBV4-3	TRBJ1-1	TGCGCCAGCAGCACGGACAGGGTATCGCCCGAAGCTTTCTTT	CASSTDRVSPEAFF
-	-	TRBV28	TRBJ1-1	TGTGCCAGCAGTTTATTACGACGGAGGAACACTGAAGCTTTCTTT	CASSLLRRRNTEAFF
TRBD2	-	TRBV13	TRBJ2-7	TGTGCCAGCAGCTCGTTGACTAGCGTCTACGAGCAGTACTTC	CASSSLTSVYEQYF
-	-	TRBV10-3	TRBJ1-2	TGTGCCATCAGCCCGACAGGAGCTAACTATGGCTACACCTTC	CAISPTGANYGYTF
TRBD2	-	TRBV20-1	TRBJ2-3	TGCAGTGCCTTAGCGGGGTTCACAGATACGCAGTATTTT	CSALAGFTDTQYF
-	few	TRBV7-2	TRBJ1-4	TGTGCCAGCAGCTTACGAGTGGGGGCTAATGAAAAACTGTTTTTT	CASSLRVGANEKLFF
-	-	TRBV14	TRBJ1-6	TGTGCCAGCAGCCAGATGGGGTTGGATAATTCACCCCTCCACTTT	CASSQMGLDNSPLHF
-	-	TRBV19	TRBJ2-7	TGTGCCAGTAGTCCTATGGGGCAGGGGCCTACCTACGAGCAGTACTTC	CASSPMGQGPTYEQYF